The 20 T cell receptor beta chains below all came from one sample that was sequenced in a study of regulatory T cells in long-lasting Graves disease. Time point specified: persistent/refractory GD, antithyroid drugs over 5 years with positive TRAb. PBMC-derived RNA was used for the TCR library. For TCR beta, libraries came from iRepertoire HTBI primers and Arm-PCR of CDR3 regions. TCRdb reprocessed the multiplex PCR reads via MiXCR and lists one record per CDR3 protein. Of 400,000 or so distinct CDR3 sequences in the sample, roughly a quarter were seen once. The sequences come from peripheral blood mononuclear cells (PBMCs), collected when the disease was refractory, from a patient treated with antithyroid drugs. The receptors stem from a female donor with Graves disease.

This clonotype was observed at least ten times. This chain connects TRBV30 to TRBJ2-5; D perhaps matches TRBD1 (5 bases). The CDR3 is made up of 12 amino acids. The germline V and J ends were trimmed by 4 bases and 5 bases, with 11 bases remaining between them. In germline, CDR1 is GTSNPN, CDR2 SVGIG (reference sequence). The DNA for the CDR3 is TGTGCCTGGAAGGGGCCAGAGGAGACCCAGTACTTC. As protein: CAWKGPEETQYF.

CDR3 sequence: CSARSGQGAFYEQYF. CDR3 bases: TGCAGTGCTAGATCGGGACAGGGGGCATTCTACGAGCAGTACTTC. This chain uses TRBV20-1 with TRBJ2-7; 12 bases fit TRBD1. The CDR3 is 15 residues long. Germline V gene data show CDR1 as DFQATT and CDR2 as SNEGSKA (reference sequence). V shed 2 bases, J shed 3 bases, and the junction held 5 bases outside the gene matches.

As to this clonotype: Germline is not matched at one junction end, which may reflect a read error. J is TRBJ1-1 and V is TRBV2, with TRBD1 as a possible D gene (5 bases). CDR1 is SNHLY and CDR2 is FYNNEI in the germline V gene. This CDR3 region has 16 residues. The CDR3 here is CASSEGRTPRGSDASF. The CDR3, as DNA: TGTGCCAGCAGTGAAGGGAGGACACCTAGAGGTTCTGACGCTTCCTTT.

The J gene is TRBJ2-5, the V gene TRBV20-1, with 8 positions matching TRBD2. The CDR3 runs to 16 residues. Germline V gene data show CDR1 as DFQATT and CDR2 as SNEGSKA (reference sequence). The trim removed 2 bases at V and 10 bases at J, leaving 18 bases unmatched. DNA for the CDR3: TGCAGTGCTAGACAAGGGGCGGGAGGTACGAGAAAGAACCAGTACTTC. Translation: CSARQGAGGTRKNQYF.

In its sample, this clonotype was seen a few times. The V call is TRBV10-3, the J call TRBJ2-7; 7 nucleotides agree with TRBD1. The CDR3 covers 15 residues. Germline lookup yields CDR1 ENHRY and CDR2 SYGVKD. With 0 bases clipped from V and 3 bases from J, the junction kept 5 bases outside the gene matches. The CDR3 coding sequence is TGTGCCATCAGTGAGTCAGGGGGACAGTTCTACGAGCAGTACTTC. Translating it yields CAISESGGQFYEQYF.

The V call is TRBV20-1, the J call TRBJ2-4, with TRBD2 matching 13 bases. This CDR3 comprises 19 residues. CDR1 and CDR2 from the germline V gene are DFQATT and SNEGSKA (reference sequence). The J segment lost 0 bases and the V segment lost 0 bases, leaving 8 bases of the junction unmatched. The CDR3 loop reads CSARDQLAGGGLAKNIQYF. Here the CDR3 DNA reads TGCAGTGCTAGAGATCAACTAGCGGGAGGGGGTCTAGCCAAAAACATTCAGTACTTC.

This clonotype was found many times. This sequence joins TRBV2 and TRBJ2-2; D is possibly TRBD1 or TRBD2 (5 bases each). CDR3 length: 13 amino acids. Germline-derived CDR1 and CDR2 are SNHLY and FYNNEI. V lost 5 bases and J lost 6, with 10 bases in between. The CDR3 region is CASSISGPGELFF. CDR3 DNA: TGTGCCAGCAGTATCTCGGGGCCCGGGGAGCTGTTTTTT.

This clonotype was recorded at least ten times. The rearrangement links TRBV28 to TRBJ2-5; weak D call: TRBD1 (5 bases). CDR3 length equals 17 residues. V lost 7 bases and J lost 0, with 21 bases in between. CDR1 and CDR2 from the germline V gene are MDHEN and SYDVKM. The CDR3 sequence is CASIRWSGITNQETQYF. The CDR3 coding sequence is TGTGCCAGCATCAGATGGTCAGGGATCACAAACCAAGAGACCCAGTACTTC.

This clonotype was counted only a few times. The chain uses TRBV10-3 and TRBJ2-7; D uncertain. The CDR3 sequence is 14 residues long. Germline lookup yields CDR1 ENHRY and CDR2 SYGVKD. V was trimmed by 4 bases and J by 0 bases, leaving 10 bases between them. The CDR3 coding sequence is TGTGCCATCAGTGTCCTGGGAAGCTCCTACGAGCAGTACTTC. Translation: CAISVLGSSYEQYF.

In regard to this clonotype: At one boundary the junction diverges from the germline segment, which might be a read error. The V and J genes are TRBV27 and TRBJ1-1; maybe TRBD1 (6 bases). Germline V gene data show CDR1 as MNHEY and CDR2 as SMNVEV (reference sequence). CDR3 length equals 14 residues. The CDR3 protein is CVSSTGSMNTEAFF. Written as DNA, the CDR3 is TGTGTCAGCAGCACAGGGAGCATGAACACTGAAGCTTTCTTT.

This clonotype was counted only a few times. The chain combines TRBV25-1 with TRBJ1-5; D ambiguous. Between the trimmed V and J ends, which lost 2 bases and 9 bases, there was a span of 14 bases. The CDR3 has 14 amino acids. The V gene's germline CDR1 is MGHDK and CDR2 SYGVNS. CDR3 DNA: TGTGCCAGCAGTGAAGCGAACACTCAATGGCCCCAGCATTTT. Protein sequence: CASSEANTQWPQHF.

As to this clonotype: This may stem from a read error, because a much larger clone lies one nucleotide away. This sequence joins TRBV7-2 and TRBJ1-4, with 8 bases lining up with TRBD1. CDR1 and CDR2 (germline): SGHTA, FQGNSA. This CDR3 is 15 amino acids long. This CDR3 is CASSLDAGGHEKLVF. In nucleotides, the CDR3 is TGTGCCAGCAGCTTAGATGCAGGGGGCCATGAAAAACTGGTTTTT.

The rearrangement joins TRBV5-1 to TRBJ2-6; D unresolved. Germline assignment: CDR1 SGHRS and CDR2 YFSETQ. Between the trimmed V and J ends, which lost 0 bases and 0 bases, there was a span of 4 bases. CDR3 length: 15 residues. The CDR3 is CASSLVNSGANVLTF. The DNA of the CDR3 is TGCGCCAGCAGCTTGGTCAACTCTGGGGCCAACGTCCTGACTTTC.

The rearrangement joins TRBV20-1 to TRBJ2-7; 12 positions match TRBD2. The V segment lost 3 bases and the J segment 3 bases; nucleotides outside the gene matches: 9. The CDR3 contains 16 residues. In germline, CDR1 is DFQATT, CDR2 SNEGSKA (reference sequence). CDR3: CSARTSGSFSLYEQYF. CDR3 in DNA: TGCAGTGCTAGGACTAGCGGGAGTTTCTCCCTCTACGAGCAGTACTTC.

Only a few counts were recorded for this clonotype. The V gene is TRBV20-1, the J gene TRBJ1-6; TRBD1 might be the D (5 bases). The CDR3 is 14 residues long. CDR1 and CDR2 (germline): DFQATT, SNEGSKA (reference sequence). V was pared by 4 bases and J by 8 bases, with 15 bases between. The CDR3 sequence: CSAKRDPGDSPLHF. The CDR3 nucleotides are TGCAGTGCTAAGAGGGACCCCGGGGATTCACCCCTCCACTTT.

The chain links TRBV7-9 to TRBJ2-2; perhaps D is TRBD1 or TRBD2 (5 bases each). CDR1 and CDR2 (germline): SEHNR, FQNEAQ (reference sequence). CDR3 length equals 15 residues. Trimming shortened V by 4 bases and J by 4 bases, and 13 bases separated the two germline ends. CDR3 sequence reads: CASSSVLGTTGELFF. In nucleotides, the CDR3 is TGTGCCAGCAGCTCCGTACTGGGGACCACCGGGGAGCTGTTTTTT.

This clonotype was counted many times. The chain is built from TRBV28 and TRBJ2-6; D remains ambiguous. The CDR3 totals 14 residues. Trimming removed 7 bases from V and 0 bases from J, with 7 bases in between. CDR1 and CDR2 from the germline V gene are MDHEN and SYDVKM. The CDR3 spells CASTRNSGANVLTF. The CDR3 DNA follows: TGTGCCAGCACCCGGAACTCTGGGGCCAACGTCCTGACTTTC. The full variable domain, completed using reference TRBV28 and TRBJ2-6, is DVKVTQSSRYLVKRTGEKVFLECVQDMDHENMFWYRQDPGLGLRLIYFSYDVKMKEKGDIPEGYSVSREKKERFSLILESASTNQTSMYLCASTRNSGANVLTFGAGSRLTVL.

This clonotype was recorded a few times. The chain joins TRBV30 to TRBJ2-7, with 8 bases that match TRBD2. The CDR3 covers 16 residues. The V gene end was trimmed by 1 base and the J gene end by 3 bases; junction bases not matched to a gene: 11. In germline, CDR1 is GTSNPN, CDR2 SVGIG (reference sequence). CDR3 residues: CAWSALSGIINYEQYF. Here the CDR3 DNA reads TGTGCCTGGAGTGCCCTTAGCGGGATAATCAACTACGAGCAGTACTTC.

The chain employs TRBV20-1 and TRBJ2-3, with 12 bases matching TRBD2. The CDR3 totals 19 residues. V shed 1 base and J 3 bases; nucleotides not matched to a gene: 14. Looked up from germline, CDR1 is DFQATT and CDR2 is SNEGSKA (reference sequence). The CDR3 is CSARGPNSLAGGPTDTQYF. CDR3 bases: TGCAGTGCTAGAGGACCCAATTCCCTAGCGGGAGGGCCGACAGATACGCAGTATTTT.

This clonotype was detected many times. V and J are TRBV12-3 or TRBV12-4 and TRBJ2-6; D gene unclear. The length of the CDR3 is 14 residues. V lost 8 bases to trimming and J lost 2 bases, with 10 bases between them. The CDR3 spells CASGPPPGANVLTF. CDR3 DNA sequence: TGTGCCAGCGGTCCTCCCCCTGGGGCCAACGTCCTGACTTTC.